Presented here are 29 T cell receptor beta chains from one specimen sequenced in a study of blood T cell repertoires in COVID-19. Assay used: immunoSEQ multiplex PCR; TCRdb lists only in-frame clones, some missing. The repertoire includes over 200,000 clones, around 88% of them detected once, and about 2.9% sits in the top ten. The sample comprised peripheral blood. These receptors were obtained from a woman aged 30 to 39 who had recovered from COVID-19.

The chain combines TRBV6-5 with TRBJ2-7; 9 nucleotides align to TRBD1. Germline CDR1 is MNHEY and CDR2 is SVGAGI. This CDR3 is 14 amino acids long. The ends lost 6 bases at V and 7 bases at J; junction bases unmatched: 10. Here the CDR3 DNA reads TGTGCCAGCAGAACACTACAGGGGGCCGAAGAGCAGTACTTC. The encoded protein is CASRTLQGAEEQYF.

This clone has a single count. The chain employs TRBV7-2 and TRBJ1-3; a weak D match, TRBD1 (5 bases). V was shortened by 2 bases and J by 3 bases, with 17 bases between the two germline ends. This CDR3 has 17 residues. Germline loops: CDR1 SGHTA, CDR2 FQGNSA. The chain's CDR3 is CASSLRRDSIRGNTIYF. In nucleotides, the CDR3 is TGTGCCAGCAGCTTAAGGCGGGACTCTATTCGTGGAAACACCATATATTTT.

V usage is TRBV10-2 and J usage is TRBJ1-1, with unresolved D. The CDR3 totals 12 residues. Per the germline V gene, CDR1 is WSHSY and CDR2 is SAAADI. Trimming took 2 bases from V and 3 from J, leaving 4 bases between them. CDR3 in DNA: TGCGCCAGCAGTGAGCCTTACACTGAAGCTTTCTTT. It yields the protein CASSEPYTEAFF.

The gene calls are TRBV5-4 and TRBJ1-1; tentatively, D is TRBD1 (6 bases). Germline V CDR1 and CDR2: SGHNT, YYREEE (reference sequence). The CDR3 is 14 amino acids. Between the trimmed V and J ends, which lost 2 bases and 3 bases, there was a span of 11 bases. The CDR3 protein is CASSFQGRDTEAFF. In DNA form, the CDR3 reads TGTGCCAGCAGCTTTCAGGGGAGGGACACTGAAGCTTTCTTT.

The rearrangement joins TRBV2 to TRBJ1-1; 10 nucleotides line up with TRBD1. The CDR3 spans 14 residues. Germline V gene data show CDR1 as SNHLY and CDR2 as FYNNEI. V was pared by 6 bases and J by 4 bases, with 5 bases of the junction left unmatched. The CDR3 DNA reads as TGTGCCAGCAGGGGGACAGGGGCGGGCACTGAAGCTTTCTTT. Encoded protein: CASRGTGAGTEAFF.

As to this clone: This CDR3 fails to terminate in the conserved phenylalanine or tryptophan, so it likely reflects a read error. The DNA is left out, because the CDR3 cannot be placed on it with certainty; the CDR3 is given as TCRdb lists it. This chain joins TRBV24-1 and TRBJ1-3; the table's D call of TRBD1 was not tested on the DNA. Counting both end residues, the CDR3 totals 10 amino acids. Germline CDR1 KGHDR, CDR2 SFDVKD. The CDR3 is CATMGTGPLG.

The chain couples TRBV5-1 to TRBJ2-1; possible D gene TRBD1, 5 bases. The germline V and J ends were trimmed by 2 bases and 5 bases, with 11 bases remaining between them. This CDR3 comprises 14 residues. Per the germline V gene, CDR1 is SGHRS and CDR2 is YFSETQ. The DNA for the CDR3 is TGCGCCAGCAGCTTTTGGGGCCGTAACAATGAGCAGTTCTTC. It is translated as CASSFWGRNNEQFF.

The table lists this clone with a few counts. The V and J genes are TRBV5-1 and TRBJ2-2; 11 nucleotides align to TRBD1. This CDR3 spans 15 amino acids. After removal of 4 bases from V and 6 bases from J, the junction contained 5 bases not matched to a gene. CDR1 is SGHRS and CDR2 is YFSETQ in the germline V gene. CDR3 DNA: TGCGCCAGCAGCAGAGAGGGACAGGGGGCCGGGGAGCTGTTTTTT. It codes for CASSREGQGAGELFF.

Written as DNA, the CDR3 is TGTGCCAGCAGCTTAGTGGGCGGAGGACAAGAGACCCAGTACTTC. This codes for CASSLVGGGQETQYF. The rearrangement links TRBV7-9 to TRBJ2-5, with D perhaps matching TRBD2 (5 bases). The CDR3 length is 15 residues. CDR1 SEHNR and CDR2 FQNEAQ come from the germline V gene (reference sequence). V was clipped by 1 base and J by 2 bases, with 11 bases between them.

The rearrangement joins TRBV6-4 to TRBJ2-1; 9 bases fit TRBD1. V lost 2 bases to trimming and J lost 7 bases; unmatched junction nucleotides: 6. CDR1 is MRHNA, CDR2 SNTAGT, per germline. This CDR3 region has 15 residues. In nucleotides, the CDR3 is TGTGCCAGCAGTGACGGGACAGGGCGATGGAATGAGCAGTTCTTC. Amino acids: CASSDGTGRWNEQFF.

CDR3 bases: TGTGCCAGTAGCCGAGACAGGGCCGGCGATAATTCACCCCTCCACTTT. Its translation: CASSRDRAGDNSPLHF. V is TRBV19 and J is TRBJ1-6; 7 positions agree with TRBD1. The CDR3 spans 16 residues. Germline CDR1 and CDR2: LNHDA and SQIVND (reference sequence). The V gene end was trimmed by 6 bases and the J gene end by 5 bases; junction bases not matched to a gene: 10.

J is TRBJ1-2 and V is TRBV9; tentative D call: TRBD1 (5 bases). The CDR3 contains 12 residues. V was cut by 7 bases and J by 6 bases, with 13 bases left in between. Germline V gene lookup returns CDR1 SGDLS and CDR2 YYNGEE. Here the CDR3 DNA reads TGTGCCAGCCAGTCAGGGAGGGATGGCTACACCTTC. Protein product: CASQSGRDGYTF. Filled out from reference TRBV9 and TRBJ1-2, the complete variable domain reads DSGVTQTPKHLITATGQRVTLRCSPRSGDLSVYWYQQSLDQGLQFLIQYYNGEERAKGNILERFSAQQFPDLHSELNLSSLELGDSALYFCASQSGRDGYTFGSGTRLTVV.

The chain is built from TRBV18 and TRBJ1-6, with 8 bases lining up with TRBD1. CDR1 is KGHSH and CDR2 is LQKENI in the germline V gene. V dropped 3 bases and J dropped 6; count of bases not matched to a gene: 4. The CDR3 spans 15 residues. CDR3 sequence: CASSPKQGGNSPLHF. CDR3 coding DNA: TGTGCCAGCTCACCGAAACAGGGGGGTAATTCACCCCTCCACTTT. The variable domain in full, with the rest retrieved from reference TRBV18 and TRBJ1-6, is NAGVMQNPRHLVRRRGQEARLRCSPMKGHSHVYWYRQLPEEGLKFMVYLQKENIIDESGMPKERFSAEFPKEGPSILRIQQVVRGDSAAYFCASSPKQGGNSPLHFGNGTRLTVT.

This clone was detected once. V usage is TRBV9 and J usage is TRBJ2-5; the D gene is possibly TRBD1 (7 bases). Germline CDR1 SGDLS, CDR2 YYNGEE. V shed 3 bases and J shed 2 bases, with 14 bases lying between them. The CDR3 totals 15 residues. CDR3 sequence reads: CASSASGGLQETQYF. In DNA form, the CDR3 reads TGTGCCAGCAGCGCCTCAGGGGGGCTACAAGAGACCCAGTACTTC. Looking up the rest from reference TRBV9 and TRBJ2-5 gives the full variable domain: DSGVTQTPKHLITATGQRVTLRCSPRSGDLSVYWYQQSLDQGLQFLIQYYNGEERAKGNILERFSAQQFPDLHSELNLSSLELGDSALYFCASSASGGLQETQYFGPGTRLLVL.

The V call is TRBV5-6, the J call TRBJ2-7; possibly TRBD1 for D (5 bases). The V end was cut by 3 bases, the J end by 5 bases, with 24 bases between. Germline V CDR1 and CDR2: SGHDT, YYEEEE. CDR3 length: 17 amino acids. Written as DNA, the CDR3 is TGTGCCAGCAGCTCCAAAATCAGGGAATTCTTTGTGCACGAGCAGTACTTC. This gives the protein CASSSKIREFFVHEQYF.

The chain recombines TRBV3-1 (or the pseudogene TRBV3-2) with TRBJ1-6; weak D call: TRBD1 (6 bases). Looked up from germline, CDR1 is LGHDT and CDR2 is YNNKEL (reference sequence). Trimming removed 1 base from V and 2 bases from J, with 15 bases in between. The CDR3 spans 18 residues. In DNA, the CDR3 is TGTGCCAGCAGCCAAGGCAGGGGCAGATTCGCCTATAATTCACCCCTCCACTTT. Residues: CASSQGRGRFAYNSPLHF.

The chain couples TRBV21-1 to TRBJ2-2; TRBD1, the D gene given by the table, was not confirmed from the DNA. TRBV21-1 is flagged as a pseudogene. The CDR3 loop spans 16 amino acids. CDR3 DNA: TGTGCCAGCAGCTGGGCGACAGGGGGGGAGACCGGGGAGCTGTTTTTT. Translating gives CASSWATGGETGELFF.

The rearrangement uses TRBV6-2 or TRBV6-3 and TRBJ2-5, with TRBD2 matching over 8 bases. Trimming at V came to 6 bases and at J to 3 bases, leaving 15 bases not matched to a gene. Germline-derived CDR1 and CDR2 are MNHEY and SVGEGT. The CDR3 is 17 residues long. The CDR3 DNA reads as TGTGCCAGCAGCTCCTGGGGAGCGGGGGCCCCTAAAGAGACCCAGTACTTC. Its protein is CASSSWGAGAPKETQYF.

The chain links TRBV6-6 to TRBJ1-2; 8 nucleotides line up with TRBD1. The length of the CDR3 is 15 residues. Germline CDR1 is MNHNY and CDR2 is SVGAGI (reference sequence). V shed 6 bases and J 7 bases; nucleotides not matched to a gene: 13. The chain's CDR3 is CASRDQQHDRGGYTF. The CDR3 nucleotides read TGTGCCAGCAGGGACCAACAACACGACAGGGGTGGCTACACCTTC.

V gene TRBV21-1 combines with J gene TRBJ1-6. TRBV21-1 constitutes a pseudogene. This CDR3 comprises 16 residues. The CDR3 nucleotides read TGTGCCAGCGGGGGGACCGTGAGCTCCTATAATTCACCCCTCCACTTT. This gives the protein CASGGTVSSYNSPLHF.

The chain has TRBV4-1 and TRBJ2-7; 7 bases align to TRBD2. The V and J ends lost 1 base and 2 bases, in that order; junction bases with no gene match: 5. Germline assignment: CDR1 MGHRA and CDR2 YSYEKL. The CDR3 totals 15 residues. CDR3 in amino acids: CASSQGGGAPYEQYF. In DNA form, the CDR3 reads TGCGCCAGCAGCCAAGGGGGAGGGGCTCCCTACGAGCAGTACTTC.

The rearrangement uses TRBV2 and TRBJ1-1; TRBD1 is a possible D gene (6 bases). The V and J ends lost 4 bases and 8 bases respectively, with 14 bases between them. The CDR3 sequence is 13 residues long. Germline lookup yields CDR1 SNHLY and CDR2 FYNNEI. The CDR3 loop is CASSGGGQAEAFF. CDR3 nucleotides: TGTGCCAGCAGTGGGGGGGGCCAGGCGGAAGCTTTCTTT.

This clone appeared once. The rearrangement joins TRBV7-9 to TRBJ2-7; D might be TRBD2 (5 bases). This CDR3 is built from 14 residues. Germline lookup yields CDR1 SEHNR and CDR2 FQNEAQ (reference sequence). Between the trimmed V and J ends, which lost 3 bases and 7 bases, there was a span of 16 bases. Here the CDR3 reads CASSFRGDSREQYF. The CDR3 bases are TGTGCCAGCAGCTTTCGGGGTGACTCACGAGAGCAGTACTTC.

This clone was detected once. The V gene is TRBV2, the J gene TRBJ1-6; D is uncertain. Trimming took off 1 base at V and 0 bases at J, with 13 bases between the two ends. The CDR3 loop spans 18 amino acids. The germline gives CDR1 SNHLY, CDR2 FYNNEI. The CDR3 DNA reads TGTGCCAGCAGTGAAGATTTTCAGAAAAGCTCCTATAATTCACCCCTCCACTTT. Encoded protein: CASSEDFQKSSYNSPLHF.

V is TRBV5-1 and J is TRBJ1-2; TRBD1 is a possible D gene (6 bases). The CDR3 consists of 14 residues. Germline CDR1 reads SGHRS; CDR2 reads YFSETQ. V was cut by 4 bases and J by 2 bases, with 12 bases left in between. The CDR3 region is CASSLDSSNYGYTF. The CDR3 nucleotides are TGCGCCAGCAGCCTGGACAGTTCGAACTATGGCTACACCTTC.

The gene calls are TRBV27 and TRBJ2-3; 10 positions agree with TRBD2. Germline CDR1 reads MNHEY; CDR2 reads SMNVEV (reference sequence). The CDR3 has 13 amino acids. V gave up 8 bases and J gave up 1 base; unmatched junction bases: 0. This CDR3 reads CASGTSGTDTQYF. CDR3 nucleotides: TGTGCCAGCGGGACTAGCGGCACAGATACGCAGTATTTT.

The rearrangement joins TRBV27 to TRBJ2-5; 9 bases agree with TRBD2. The CDR3 spans 15 residues. Germline V gene sequence: CDR1 MNHEY, CDR2 SMNVEV (reference sequence). V was clipped by 4 bases and J by 4 bases; unmatched bases: 7. The CDR3 DNA reads as TGTGCCAGCAGTTCCAGCGGGGGGCGAGGAGAGACCCAGTACTTC. Protein sequence: CASSSSGGRGETQYF.

V usage is TRBV2 and J usage is TRBJ1-5; 8 bases map to TRBD1. In germline, CDR1 is SNHLY, CDR2 FYNNEI. CDR3 length: 13 residues. The ends lost 8 bases at V and 5 bases at J; junction bases unmatched: 5. CDR3 protein: CASRDRLDQPQHF. In nucleotides, the CDR3 is TGTGCCAGCCGGGACAGGTTGGATCAGCCCCAGCATTTT.

V usage is TRBV4-2 and J usage is TRBJ2-7; TRBD2 agrees at 13 bases. Germline V gene lookup returns CDR1 LGHNA and CDR2 YNFKEQ. This CDR3 has 18 residues. V was pared by 0 bases and J by 1 base, with 6 bases of the junction left unmatched. The CDR3 DNA reads as TGTGCCAGCAGCCAAGACGGACTAGCGGGGGTCCTTTCCTACGAGCAGTACTTC. Amino acid sequence: CASSQDGLAGVLSYEQYF.